The entry that follows covers one T cell receptor beta chain sequence. Its antigen is not known. This sample was included in a study of shared clonotypes between healthy human individuals. General study points: It was the non-shared clonotypes that had lower generation probabilities than clonotypes shared by all four donors.

Some clones are missing from TCRdb's copy, which holds only in-frame ones; the method was immunoSEQ multiplex PCR. This sample has under 1,100,000 clones; 65% to 80% occur once, and the top ten carry approximately 1.3%. The CDR3 runs to 12 residues. Germline CDR1 is SQVTM and CDR2 is ANQGSEA. The V end lost 7 bases, the J end lost 4 bases, and 13 bases lay between the germline ends. Memory CD4+ cells were the fraction left after CD45RA+ naive selection. The chain carries TRBV29-1 and TRBJ1-1; D is perhaps TRBD1 (5 bases). The clonotype originates from a young man in good health. The specimen sequenced was memory CD4+ T cells sorted from blood. The sample's subset: CD45RA-negative fraction. The CDR3 loop reads CSGGTAATEAFF. The CDR3 coding sequence is TGCAGCGGGGGGACCGCAGCCACTGAAGCTTTCTTT.